This T cell receptor beta chain is from a study of T cell changes during pregnancy in multiple sclerosis. This CDR3 region has 18 residues. The germline gives CDR1 LGHNA, CDR2 YNFKEQ. V lost 1 base to trimming and J lost 1 base; unmatched junction nucleotides: 8. Produced via immunoSEQ multiplex PCR; TCRdb's table is partial and in-frame only. This sample has under 95,000 clones, with 85% to 95% found just once. The clonotype originates from a female donor with multiple sclerosis, enrolled in a pregnancy study. The material was peripheral blood, obtained after pregnancy. The gene calls are TRBV4-2 and TRBJ2-5; TRBD2 matches 11 bases. The CDR3 DNA reads TGTGCCAGCAGCCAAGTCGTCACTAGCGGGAGAGGCCAAGAGACCCAGTACTTC. Translated: CASSQVVTSGRGQETQYF.